This T cell receptor (beta chain) was found in a study of shared clonotypes between healthy human individuals. Profiled with immunoSEQ multiplex PCR; TCRdb holds only in-frame clones, not every one. The data contain some 550,000 clones, about 96% of them seen just once; the ten biggest clones take up around 0.058%. Memory CD4+ cells were the fraction left after CD45RA+ naive selection. Germline CDR1 reads MRHNA; CDR2 reads SNTAGT. Trimming removed 4 bases at V and 0 bases at J, with 13 bases between. The CDR3 has 16 amino acids. Study-wide findings and caveats: Naive CD4 clonotype sharing across a few donors was about 5%. Owing to a small donor count, the genetic and exposure-history diversity represented was limited.

In the case of this clone: Its cognate antigen is unknown.

The source is a woman in her thirties in good health. The source material was naive CD4+ T cells sorted from blood. Documented subset: CD45RA+ positively selected. V gene TRBV6-4 combines with J gene TRBJ2-1; D is perhaps TRBD2 (5 bases). The CDR3 DNA follows: TGTGCCAGCAGTGGGGTAGCGCTAAGCTCCTACAATGAGCAGTTCTTC. Its translation: CASSGVALSSYNEQFF.